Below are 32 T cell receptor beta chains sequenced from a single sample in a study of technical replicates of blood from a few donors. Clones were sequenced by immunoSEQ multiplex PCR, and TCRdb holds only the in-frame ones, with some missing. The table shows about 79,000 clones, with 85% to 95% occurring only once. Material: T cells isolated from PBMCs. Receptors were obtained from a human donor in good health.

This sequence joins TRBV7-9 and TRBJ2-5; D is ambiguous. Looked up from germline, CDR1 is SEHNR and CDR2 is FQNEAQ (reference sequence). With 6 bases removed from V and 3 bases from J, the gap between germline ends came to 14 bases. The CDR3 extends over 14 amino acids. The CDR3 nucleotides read TGTGCCAGCAGTGGTAGGCGAGGAGAAGAGACCCAGTACTTC. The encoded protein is CASSGRRGEETQYF.

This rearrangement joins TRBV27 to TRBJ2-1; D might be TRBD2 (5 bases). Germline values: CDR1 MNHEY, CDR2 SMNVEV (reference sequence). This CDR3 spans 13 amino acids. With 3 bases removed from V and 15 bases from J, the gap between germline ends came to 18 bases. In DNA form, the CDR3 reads TGTGCCAGCAGTTTCATGACCACTAGTGACCCGTTCTTC. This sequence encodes CASSFMTTSDPFF.

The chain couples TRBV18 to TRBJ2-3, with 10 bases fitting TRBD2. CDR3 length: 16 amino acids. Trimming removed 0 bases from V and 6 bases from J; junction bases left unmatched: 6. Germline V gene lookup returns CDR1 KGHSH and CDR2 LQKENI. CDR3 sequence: CASSPPRAGGIDTQYF. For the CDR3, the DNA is TGTGCCAGCTCACCACCGCGAGCGGGAGGGATCGATACGCAGTATTTT.

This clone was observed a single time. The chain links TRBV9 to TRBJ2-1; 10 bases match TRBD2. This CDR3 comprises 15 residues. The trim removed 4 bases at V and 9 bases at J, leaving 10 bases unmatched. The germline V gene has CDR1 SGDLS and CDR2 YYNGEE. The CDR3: CASSLLAGEPPEQFF. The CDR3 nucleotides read TGTGCCAGCAGCCTCCTAGCGGGAGAACCCCCTGAGCAGTTCTTC.

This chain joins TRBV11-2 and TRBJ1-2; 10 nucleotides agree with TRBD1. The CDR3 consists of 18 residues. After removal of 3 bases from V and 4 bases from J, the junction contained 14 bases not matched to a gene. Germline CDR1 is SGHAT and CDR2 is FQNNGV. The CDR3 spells CASSLFQGQGFGSYGYTF. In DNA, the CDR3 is TGTGCCAGCAGCTTGTTCCAGGGACAGGGGTTTGGGAGCTATGGCTACACCTTC.

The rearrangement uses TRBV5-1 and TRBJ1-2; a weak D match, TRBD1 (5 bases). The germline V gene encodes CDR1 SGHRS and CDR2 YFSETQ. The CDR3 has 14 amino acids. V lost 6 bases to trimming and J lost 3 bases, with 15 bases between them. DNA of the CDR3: TGCGCCAGCACTCCCACGGGGGGGGACTATGGCTACACCTTC. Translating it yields CASTPTGGDYGYTF.

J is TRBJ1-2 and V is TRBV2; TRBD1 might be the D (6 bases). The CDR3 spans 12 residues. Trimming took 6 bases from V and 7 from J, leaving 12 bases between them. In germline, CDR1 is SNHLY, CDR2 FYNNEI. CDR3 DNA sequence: TGTGCCAGCAGGTTAACAGGGTTTGGCTACACCTTC. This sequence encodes CASRLTGFGYTF.

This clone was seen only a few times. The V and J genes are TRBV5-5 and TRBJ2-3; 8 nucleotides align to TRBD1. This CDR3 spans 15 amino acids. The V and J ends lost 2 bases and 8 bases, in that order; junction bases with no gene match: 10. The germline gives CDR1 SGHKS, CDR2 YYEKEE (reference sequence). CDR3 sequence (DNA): TGTGCCAGCAGCTTAGTCGGACAGGGTTTTGTTACGCAGTATTTT. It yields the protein CASSLVGQGFVTQYF. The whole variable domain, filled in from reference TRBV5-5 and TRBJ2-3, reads DAGVTQSPTHLIKTRGQQVTLRCSPISGHKSVSWYQQVLGQGPQFIFQYYEKEERGRGNFPDRFSARQFPNYSSELNVNALLLGDSALYLCASSLVGQGFVTQYFGPGTRLTVL.

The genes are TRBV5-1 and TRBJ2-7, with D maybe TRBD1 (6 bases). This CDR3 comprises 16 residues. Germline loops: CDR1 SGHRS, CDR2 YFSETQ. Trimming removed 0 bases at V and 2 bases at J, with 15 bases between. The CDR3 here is CASSLGQGKSTYEQYF. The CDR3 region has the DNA TGCGCCAGCAGCTTGGGTCAGGGGAAGAGTACCTACGAGCAGTACTTC. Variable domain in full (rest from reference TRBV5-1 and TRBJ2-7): KAGVTQTPRYLIKTRGQQVTLSCSPISGHRSVSWYQQTPGQGLQFLFEYFSETQRNKGNFPGRFSGRQFSNSRSEMNVSTLELGDSALYLCASSLGQGKSTYEQYFGPGTRLTVT.

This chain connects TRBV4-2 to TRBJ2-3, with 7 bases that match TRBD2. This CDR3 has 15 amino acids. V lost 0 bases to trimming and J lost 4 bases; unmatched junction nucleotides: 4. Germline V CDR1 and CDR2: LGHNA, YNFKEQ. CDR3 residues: CASSQEGTTADTQYF. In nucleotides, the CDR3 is TGTGCCAGCAGCCAAGAAGGGACTACTGCAGATACGCAGTATTTT.

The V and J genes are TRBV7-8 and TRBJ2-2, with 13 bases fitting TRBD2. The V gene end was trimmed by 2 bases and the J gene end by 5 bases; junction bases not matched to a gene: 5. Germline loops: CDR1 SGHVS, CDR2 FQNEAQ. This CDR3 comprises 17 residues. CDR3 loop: CASSLFRTSGRTGELFF. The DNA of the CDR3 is TGTGCCAGCAGCTTATTTCGGACTAGCGGGAGAACCGGGGAGCTGTTTTTT.

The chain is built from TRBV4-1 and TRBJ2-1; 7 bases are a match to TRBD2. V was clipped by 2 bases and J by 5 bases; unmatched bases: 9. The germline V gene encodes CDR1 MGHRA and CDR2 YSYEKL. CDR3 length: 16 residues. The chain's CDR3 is CASSQSRTSVNNEQFF. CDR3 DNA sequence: TGCGCCAGCAGCCAAAGTAGAACTAGCGTAAACAATGAGCAGTTCTTC.

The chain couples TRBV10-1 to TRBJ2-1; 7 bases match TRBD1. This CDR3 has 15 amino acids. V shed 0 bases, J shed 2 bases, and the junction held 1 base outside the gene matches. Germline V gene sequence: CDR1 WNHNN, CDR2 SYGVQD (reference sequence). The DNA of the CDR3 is TGCGCCAGCAGTGAGTCGGGACAGACCTACAATGAGCAGTTCTTC. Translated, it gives CASSESGQTYNEQFF.

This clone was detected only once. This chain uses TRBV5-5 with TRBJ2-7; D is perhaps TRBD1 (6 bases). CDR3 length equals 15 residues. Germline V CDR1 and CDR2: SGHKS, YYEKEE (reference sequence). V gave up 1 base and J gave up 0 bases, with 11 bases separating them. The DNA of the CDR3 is TGTGCCAGCAGCTTGTCAGGGGCCTACTCCTACGAGCAGTACTTC. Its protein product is CASSLSGAYSYEQYF.

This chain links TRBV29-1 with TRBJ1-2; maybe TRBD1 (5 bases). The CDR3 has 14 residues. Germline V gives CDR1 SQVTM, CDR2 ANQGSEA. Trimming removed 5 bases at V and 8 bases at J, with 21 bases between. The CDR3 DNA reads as TGCAGCGTTCAAAGGCCGGGGGGAGAGTGGGGCTACACCTTC. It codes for CSVQRPGGEWGYTF.

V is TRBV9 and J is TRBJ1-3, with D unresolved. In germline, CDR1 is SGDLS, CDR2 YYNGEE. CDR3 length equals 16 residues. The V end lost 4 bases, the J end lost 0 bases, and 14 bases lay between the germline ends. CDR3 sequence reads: CASSPAVSGSGNTIYF. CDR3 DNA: TGTGCCAGCAGCCCAGCCGTAAGCGGCTCTGGAAACACCATATATTTT.

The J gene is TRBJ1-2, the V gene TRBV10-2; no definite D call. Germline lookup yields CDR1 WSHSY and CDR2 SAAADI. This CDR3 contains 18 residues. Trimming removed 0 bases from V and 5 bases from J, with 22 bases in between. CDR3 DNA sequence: TGCGCCAGCAGTGAGTCCATCCTTCTGGCCAGCGCCCTTTATGGCTACACCTTC. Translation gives CASSESILLASALYGYTF.

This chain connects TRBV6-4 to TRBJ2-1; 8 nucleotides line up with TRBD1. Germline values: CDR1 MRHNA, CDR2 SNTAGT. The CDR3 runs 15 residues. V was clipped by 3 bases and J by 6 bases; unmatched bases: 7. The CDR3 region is CASSDEGDRPNEQFF. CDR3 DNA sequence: TGTGCCAGCAGTGATGAGGGGGACAGGCCCAATGAGCAGTTCTTC.

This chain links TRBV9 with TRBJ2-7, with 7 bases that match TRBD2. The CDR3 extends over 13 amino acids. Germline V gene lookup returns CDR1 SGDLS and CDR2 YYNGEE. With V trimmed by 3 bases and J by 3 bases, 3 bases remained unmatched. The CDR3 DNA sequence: TGTGCCAGCAGCGCATGGGAGGGCTACGAGCAGTACTTC. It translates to CASSAWEGYEQYF. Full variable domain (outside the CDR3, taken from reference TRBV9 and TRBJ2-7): DSGVTQTPKHLITATGQRVTLRCSPRSGDLSVYWYQQSLDQGLQFLIQYYNGEERAKGNILERFSAQQFPDLHSELNLSSLELGDSALYFCASSAWEGYEQYFGPGTRLTVT.

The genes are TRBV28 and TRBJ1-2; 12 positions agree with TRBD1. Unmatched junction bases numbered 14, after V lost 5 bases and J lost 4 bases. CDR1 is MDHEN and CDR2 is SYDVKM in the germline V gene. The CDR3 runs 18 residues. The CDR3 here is CASSLAHPGTGGGYGYTF. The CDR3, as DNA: TGTGCCAGCAGTCTAGCCCACCCTGGGACAGGGGGCGGCTATGGCTACACCTTC.

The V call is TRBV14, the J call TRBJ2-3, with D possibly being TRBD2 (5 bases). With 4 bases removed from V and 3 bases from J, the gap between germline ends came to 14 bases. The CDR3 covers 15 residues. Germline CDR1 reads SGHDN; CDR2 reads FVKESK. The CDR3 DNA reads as TGTGCCAGCAGCCCCAGCGGCTATAGGACAGATACGCAGTATTTT. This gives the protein CASSPSGYRTDTQYF.

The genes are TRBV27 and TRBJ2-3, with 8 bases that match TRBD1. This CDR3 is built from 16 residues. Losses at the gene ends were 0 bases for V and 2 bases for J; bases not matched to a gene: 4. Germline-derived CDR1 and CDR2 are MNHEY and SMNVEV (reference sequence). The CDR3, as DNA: TGTGCCAGCAGTTTATCGGGGACAGGTATCACAGATACGCAGTATTTT. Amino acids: CASSLSGTGITDTQYF.

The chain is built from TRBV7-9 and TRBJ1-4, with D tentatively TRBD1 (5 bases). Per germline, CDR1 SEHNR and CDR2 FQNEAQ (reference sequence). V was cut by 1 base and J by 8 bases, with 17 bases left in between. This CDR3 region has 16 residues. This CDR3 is CASSLGGGGLSEKLFF. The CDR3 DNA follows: TGTGCCAGCAGCTTAGGCGGGGGGGGACTTTCGGAAAAACTGTTTTTT.

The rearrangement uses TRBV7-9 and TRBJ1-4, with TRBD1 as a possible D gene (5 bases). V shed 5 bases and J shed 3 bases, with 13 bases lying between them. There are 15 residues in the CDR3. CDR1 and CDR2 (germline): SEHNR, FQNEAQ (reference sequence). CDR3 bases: TGTGCCAGCAGCGGGGCAAGGTATCCTAATGAAAAACTGTTTTTT. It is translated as CASSGARYPNEKLFF.

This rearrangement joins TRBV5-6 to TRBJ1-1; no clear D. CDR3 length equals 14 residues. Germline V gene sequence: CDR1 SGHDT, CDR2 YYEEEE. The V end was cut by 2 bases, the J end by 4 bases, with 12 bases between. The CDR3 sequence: CASSFEEEITEAFF. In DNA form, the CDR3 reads TGTGCCAGCAGCTTCGAGGAAGAGATCACTGAAGCTTTCTTT. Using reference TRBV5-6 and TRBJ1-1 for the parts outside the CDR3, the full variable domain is DAGVTQSPTHLIKTRGQQVTLRCSPKSGHDTVSWYQQALGQGPQFIFQYYEEEERQRGNFPDRFSGHQFPNYSSELNVNALLLGDSALYLCASSFEEEITEAFFGQGTRLTVV.

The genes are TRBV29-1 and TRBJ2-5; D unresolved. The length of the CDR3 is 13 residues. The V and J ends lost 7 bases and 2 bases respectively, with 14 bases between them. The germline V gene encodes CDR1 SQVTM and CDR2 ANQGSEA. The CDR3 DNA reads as TGCAGCGCTCTCCCGGCAGCGCAAGAGACCCAGTACTTC. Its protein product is CSALPAAQETQYF.

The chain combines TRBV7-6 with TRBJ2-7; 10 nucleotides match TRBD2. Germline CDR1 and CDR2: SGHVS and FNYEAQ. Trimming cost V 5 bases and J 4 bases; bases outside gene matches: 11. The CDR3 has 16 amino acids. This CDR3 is CASSPSGERGGYEQYF. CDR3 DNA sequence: TGTGCCAGCAGCCCTTCGGGGGAGCGGGGGGGTTACGAGCAGTACTTC.

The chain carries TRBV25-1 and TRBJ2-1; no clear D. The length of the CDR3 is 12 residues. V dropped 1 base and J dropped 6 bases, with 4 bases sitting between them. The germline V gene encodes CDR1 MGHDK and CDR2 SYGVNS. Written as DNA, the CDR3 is TGTGCCAGCAGTGAATTTAGCAATGAGCAGTTCTTC. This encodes CASSEFSNEQFF.

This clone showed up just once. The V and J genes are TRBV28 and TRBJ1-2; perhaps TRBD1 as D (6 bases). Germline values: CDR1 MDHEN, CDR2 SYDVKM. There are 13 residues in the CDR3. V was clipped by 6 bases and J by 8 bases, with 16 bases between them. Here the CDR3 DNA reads TGTGCCAGCAGCCTGGGGGCCACTCGGGGCTACACCTTC. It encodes CASSLGATRGYTF.

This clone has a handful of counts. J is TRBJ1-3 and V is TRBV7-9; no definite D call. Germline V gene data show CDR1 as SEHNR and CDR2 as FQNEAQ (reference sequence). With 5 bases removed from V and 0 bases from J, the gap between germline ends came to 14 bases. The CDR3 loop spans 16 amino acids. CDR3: CASSLIQRSSGNTIYF. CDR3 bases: TGTGCCAGCAGCCTTATTCAGAGGTCCTCTGGAAACACCATATATTTT. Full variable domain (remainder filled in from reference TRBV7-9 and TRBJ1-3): DTGVSQNPRHKITKRGQNVTFRCDPISEHNRLYWYRQTLGQGPEFLTYFQNEAQLEKSRLLSDRFSAERPKGSFSTLEIQRTEQGDSAMYLCASSLIQRSSGNTIYFGEGSWLTVV.

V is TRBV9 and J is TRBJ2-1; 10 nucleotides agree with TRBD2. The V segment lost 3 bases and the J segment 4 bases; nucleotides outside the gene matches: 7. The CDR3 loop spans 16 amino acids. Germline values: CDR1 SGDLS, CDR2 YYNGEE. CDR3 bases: TGTGCCAGCAGCGCAAGCGGGGGGGCCGGATACAATGAGCAGTTCTTC. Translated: CASSASGGAGYNEQFF. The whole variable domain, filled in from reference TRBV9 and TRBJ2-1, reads DSGVTQTPKHLITATGQRVTLRCSPRSGDLSVYWYQQSLDQGLQFLIQYYNGEERAKGNILERFSAQQFPDLHSELNLSSLELGDSALYFCASSASGGAGYNEQFFGPGTRLTVL.

CDR3 in amino acids: CASSSTALNQPQHF. The CDR3 region has the DNA TGTGCCAGCAGCTCGACAGCCCTCAATCAGCCCCAGCATTTT. The chain combines TRBV28 with TRBJ1-5; the D gene is possibly TRBD1 (5 bases). The CDR3 runs 14 residues. The V and J ends lost 6 bases and 3 bases respectively, with 12 bases between them. The germline V gene has CDR1 MDHEN and CDR2 SYDVKM.